This T cell receptor (beta chain) was identified during a study of identical twins. A universal primer site arose from template switching, and cDNA bore unique molecular identifiers. Via MiXCR, TCRdb re-called the 5' RACE reads, giving one row per CDR3 protein. The table records 690,000 or so distinct CDR3 sequences, roughly 6% of them present only once. Looked up from germline, CDR1 is ENHRY and CDR2 is SYGVKD. Trimming took 3 bases from V and 4 from J; bases not matched to a gene: 6. This CDR3 has 15 amino acids. This clonotype was sampled from a man younger than 30 in good health. The source material was naive T cells sorted from blood. The chain is built from TRBV10-3 and TRBJ2-3; 8 bases fit TRBD2. The chain's CDR3 is CAISDPGAGADTQYF. The CDR3 nucleotides are TGTGCCATCAGTGATCCTGGAGCGGGAGCAGATACGCAGTATTTT.